Shown below are 17 T cell receptor beta chains from a single sample sequenced in a study of T cell clonality in common variable immunodeficiency. Assay used: immunoSEQ multiplex PCR; TCRdb lists only in-frame clones, some missing. The sample gives about 64,000 clones, none seen only once, and the top ten clones hold about 1.7%. Material: peripheral blood mononuclear cells. These receptor sequences come from a person between 18 and 75 years old in good health.

This clone was found many times. The DNA ends 3 residues before the CDR3 does, and the rest of the CDR3 is filled in from the germline J gene. This chain uses TRBV7-3 with TRBJ2-7; the D gene is possibly TRBD2 (5 bases). Germline V gene sequence: CDR1 SGHTA, CDR2 FQGTGA. The CDR3 loop spans 13 amino acids. V was clipped by 5 bases and J by 6 bases, with 14 bases between them. The sequenced part of the CDR3 DNA is TGTGCCAGCAGCCAACAACAAGGACTCGAG. This encodes CASSQQQGLE. The entire CDR3 reads CASSQQQGLEQYF.

This clone was seen at least ten times. The read halts 3 residues ahead of the CDR3 end, with the missing end drawn from the germline J gene. The chain has TRBV19 and TRBJ1-1, with D perhaps TRBD1 (5 bases). This CDR3 contains 14 residues. The germline V and J ends were trimmed by 7 bases and 1 base, with 13 bases remaining between them. Per the germline V gene, CDR1 is LNHDA and CDR2 is SQIVND (reference sequence). The CDR3 here is CASTVQGSNTEAFF. CDR3 bases read: TGTGCCAGTACCGTGCAGGGCTCGAACACTGAA.

This clone was picked up many times. The read ends 3 residues early relative to the CDR3; the germline J gene fills the gap. The chain uses TRBV10-3 and TRBJ2-7, with D maybe TRBD1 (6 bases). Germline-derived CDR1 and CDR2 are ENHRY and SYGVKD. V was clipped by 11 bases and J by 0 bases, with 14 bases between them. The length of the CDR3 is 13 residues. CDR3 DNA, as far as it was read: TGTGCCCTCTCCCAGGGGCTCTCCTACGAG. It translates to CALSQGLSYE. The whole CDR3 sequence is CALSQGLSYEQYF.

In its sample, this clone was seen many times. Read sequence stops 3 residues before the CDR3 end, and the germline J gene provides the missing end. The chain employs TRBV30 and TRBJ2-3; a weak D match, TRBD2 (7 bases). V was cut by 0 bases and J by 2 bases, with 15 bases left in between. Per germline, CDR1 GTSNPN and CDR2 SVGIG (reference sequence). This CDR3 region has 16 residues. CDR3 sequence reads: CAWSVGGAQVTDTQYF. The covered CDR3 bases are TGTGCCTGGAGTGTTGGGGGGGCGCAGGTCACAGATACG.

This clone was seen repeatedly, ten times or more. The covered CDR3 bases are TGTGCCAGCAAGAACACGGGGGATACCTACGAG. It translates to CASKNTGDTYE. Given in full, the CDR3 is CASKNTGDTYEQYF. This sequence joins TRBV7-8 and TRBJ2-7, with D maybe TRBD2 (6 bases). The CDR3 goes on 3 residues after the read ends, and that part is filled in from the germline J gene. Germline lookup yields CDR1 SGHVS and CDR2 FQNEAQ. The CDR3 runs to 14 residues. Deletions cut 7 bases from V and 2 bases from J, with 15 bases between.

This clone was counted many times. Read data end 3 residues before the CDR3 end; the end is taken from the germline J gene. The rearrangement joins TRBV19 to TRBJ2-7, with D tentatively TRBD2 (6 bases). This CDR3 comprises 12 residues. Trimming removed 5 bases from V and 6 bases from J, with 11 bases in between. Germline V gene lookup returns CDR1 LNHDA and CDR2 SQIVND (reference sequence). The CDR3 sequence: CASSDQGGEQYF. The CDR3 DNA, read in part, is TGTGCCAGTAGTGACCAGGGAGGCGAG. Drawing the rest from reference TRBV19 and TRBJ2-7, the complete variable domain is DGGITQSPKYLFRKEGQNVTLSCEQNLNHDAMYWYRQDPGQGLRLIYYSQIVNDFQKGDIAEGYSVSREKKESFPLTVTSAQKNPTAFYLCASSDQGGEQYFGPGTRLTVT.

There are many counts of this clone. The read gets to within 3 residues of the CDR3 end, and the germline J gene fills in the rest. The rearrangement links TRBV5-1 to TRBJ2-2, with 8 bases matching TRBD1. The CDR3 runs 16 residues. The germline gives CDR1 SGHRS, CDR2 YFSETQ. After removal of 5 bases from V and 1 base from J, the junction contained 7 bases not matched to a gene. The CDR3 DNA, read in part, is TGCGCCAGCAGTCTGGGTGACAGGGGGAACACCGGGGAG. Protein product: CASSLGDRGNTGE. The full CDR3 protein reads CASSLGDRGNTGELFF.

A word on this clone: The read terminates 3 residues before the CDR3 end, so the remaining end is supplied by the germline J gene. The V call is TRBV19, the J call TRBJ1-3; perhaps TRBD1 as D (6 bases). The CDR3 spans 15 residues. Looked up from germline, CDR1 is LNHDA and CDR2 is SQIVND (reference sequence). Deletions cut 3 bases from V and 0 bases from J, with 9 bases between. The sequenced part of the CDR3 DNA is TGTGCCAGTAGTATCATACAGGGCTCTGGAAACACC. It specifies CASSIIQGSGNT. The CDR3, in full, reads CASSIIQGSGNTIYF.

This clone was recorded at least ten times. Read data end 3 residues before the CDR3 end; the end is taken from the germline J gene. The rearrangement uses TRBV7-6 and TRBJ2-3; D is undetermined. Trimming took off 5 bases at V and 0 bases at J, with 9 bases between the two ends. Germline CDR1 SGHVS, CDR2 FNYEAQ. CDR3 length: 14 residues. CDR3 protein: CASSLTPSTDTQYF. The covered CDR3 bases are TGTGCCAGCAGCCTAACCCCCAGCACAGATACG.

This clone showed up many times. The read ends 3 residues shy of where the CDR3 ends; the end is completed using the germline J gene. This sequence joins TRBV5-4 and TRBJ1-4; D is ambiguous. Germline assignment: CDR1 SGHNT and CDR2 YYREEE (reference sequence). The CDR3 runs to 13 residues. The V end was cut by 5 bases, the J end by 8 bases, with 13 bases between. The CDR3: CASSPVRGEKLFF. CDR3 DNA (partial): TGTGCCAGCAGTCCGGTCCGCGGGGAAAAA. The full variable domain, with the rest looked up from reference TRBV5-4 and TRBJ1-4, is ETGVTQSPTHLIKTRGQQVTLRCSSQSGHNTVSWYQQALGQGPQFIFQYYREEENGRGNFPPRFSGLQFPNYSSELNVNALELDDSALYLCASSPVRGEKLFFGSGTQLSVL.

This clone was counted many times. CDR3 sequence: CSVGTGLLQETQYF. Partial CDR3 DNA: TGCAGTGTTGGAACGGGACTTCTGCAAGAGACC. The rearrangement joins TRBV20-1 to TRBJ2-5; D may be TRBD2 (6 bases). Coverage ceases 3 residues before the CDR3 finishes, and the germline J gene fills in the end. The CDR3 sequence is 14 residues long. V was trimmed by 7 bases and J by 2 bases, leaving 17 bases between them. Germline loops: CDR1 DFQATT, CDR2 SNEGSKA (reference sequence).

This clone was seen many times. The read falls 3 residues short of the CDR3 end, and the missing part is taken from the germline J gene. V is TRBV18 and J is TRBJ2-7; maybe TRBD1 (6 bases). This CDR3 is 13 amino acids long. Trimming stripped 5 bases from V and 1 base from J, with 9 bases between. The V gene's germline CDR1 is KGHSH and CDR2 LQKENI. The chain's CDR3 is CASSVTGSYEQYF. CDR3 DNA, as far as it was read: TGTGCCAGCTCAGTGACAGGTTCCTACGAG.

This clone has a count of ten or more. The sequence runs out 3 residues before the end of the CDR3; the remainder is reconstructed from the germline J gene. V usage is TRBV5-5 and J usage is TRBJ1-2; 7 nucleotides line up with TRBD1. Losses at the gene ends were 4 bases for V and 0 bases for J; bases not matched to a gene: 6. There are 15 residues in the CDR3. Germline V gives CDR1 SGHKS, CDR2 YYEKEE (reference sequence). The CDR3 sequence: CASSDGQAANYGYTF. CDR3 DNA, as far as it was read: TGTGCCAGCAGCGATGGACAGGCAGCTAACTATGGC.

This clone was detected many times. The CDR3 extends 3 residues past the end of the read, so its final part is completed from the germline J gene. V gene TRBV6-2 or TRBV6-3 combines with J gene TRBJ2-7; 7 nucleotides align to TRBD1. This CDR3 is built from 13 residues. Trimming took 6 bases from V and 1 from J; bases not matched to a gene: 3. Germline V gene sequence: CDR1 MNHEY, CDR2 SVGEGT. This CDR3 is CASSWDSSYEQYF. The CDR3 bases that were read are TGTGCCAGCAGCTGGGACAGTTCCTACGAG.

This clone occurred many times. The read ends 3 residues before the CDR3 terminus; that terminus is restored from the germline J gene. The chain has TRBV11-2 and TRBJ1-2; a possible D gene is TRBD1 (5 bases). CDR1 is SGHAT, CDR2 FQNNGV, per germline. The V end lost 1 base, the J end lost 6 bases, and 15 bases lay between the germline ends. This CDR3 is built from 15 residues. The CDR3 bases that were read are TGTGCCAGCAGCTTAGTTTTAGGGGCCTCGCATGGC. It is translated as CASSLVLGASHG. The entire CDR3 protein reads CASSLVLGASHGYTF.

This clone has a count of ten or more. The CDR3 is cut off 3 residues early in the read; its end comes from the germline J gene. The chain is built from TRBV2 and TRBJ1-2, with D maybe TRBD1 (6 bases). This CDR3 spans 15 amino acids. Trimming took off 2 bases at V and 4 bases at J, with 14 bases between the two ends. Germline V gene lookup returns CDR1 SNHLY and CDR2 FYNNEI. CDR3 protein: CASSERRQDGYGYTF. Partial CDR3 DNA: TGTGCCAGCAGTGAACGGAGACAGGACGGCTATGGC.

A word on this clone: The read finishes 3 residues shy of the CDR3 end, and the germline J gene is used to complete it. The V and J genes are TRBV2 and TRBJ1-1; D remains ambiguous. CDR1 is SNHLY, CDR2 FYNNEI, per germline. Trimming left V 3 bases short and J 7 bases short, with 6 bases between. The CDR3 length is 11 residues. Here the CDR3 reads CASSESGEAFF. CDR3 DNA, as far as it was read: TGTGCCAGCAGTGAGTCCGGTGAA.